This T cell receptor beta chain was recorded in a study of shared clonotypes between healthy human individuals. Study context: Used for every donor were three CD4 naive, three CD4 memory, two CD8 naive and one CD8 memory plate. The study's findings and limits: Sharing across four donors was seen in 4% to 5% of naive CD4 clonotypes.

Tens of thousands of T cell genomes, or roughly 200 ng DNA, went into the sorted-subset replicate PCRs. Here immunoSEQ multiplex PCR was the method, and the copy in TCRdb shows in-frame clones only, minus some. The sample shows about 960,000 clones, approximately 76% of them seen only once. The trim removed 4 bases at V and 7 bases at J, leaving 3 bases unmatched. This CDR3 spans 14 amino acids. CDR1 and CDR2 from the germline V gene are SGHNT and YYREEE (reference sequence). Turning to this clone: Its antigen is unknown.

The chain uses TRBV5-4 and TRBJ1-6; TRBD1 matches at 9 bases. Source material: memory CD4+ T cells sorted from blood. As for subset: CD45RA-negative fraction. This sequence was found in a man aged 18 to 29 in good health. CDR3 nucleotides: TGTGCCAGCAGCCGACAGGGGGGGAATTCACCCCTCCACTTT. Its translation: CASSRQGGNSPLHF.